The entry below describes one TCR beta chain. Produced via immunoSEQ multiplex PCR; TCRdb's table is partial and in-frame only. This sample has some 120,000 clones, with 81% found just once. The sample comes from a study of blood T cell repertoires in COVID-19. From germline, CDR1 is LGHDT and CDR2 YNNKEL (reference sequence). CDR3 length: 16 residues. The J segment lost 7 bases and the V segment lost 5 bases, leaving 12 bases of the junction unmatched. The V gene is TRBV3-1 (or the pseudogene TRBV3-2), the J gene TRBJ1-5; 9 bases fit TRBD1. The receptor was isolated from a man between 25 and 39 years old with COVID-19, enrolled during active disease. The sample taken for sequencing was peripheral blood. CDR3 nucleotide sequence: TGTGCCAGCAGCGACGGGACAGGGACCCGCGAGCAGCCCCAGCATTTT. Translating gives CASSDGTGTREQPQHF.